Here is one T cell receptor beta chain with its context. Its cognate antigen is unknown. Constant-segment primers served in 5'RACE that generated TCR alpha and TCR beta cDNA libraries bearing sample barcodes and UMIs. From the 5' RACE reads, TCRdb called clonotypes with MiXCR, one entry per CDR3 protein. The sample records almost 550,000 distinct CDR3 sequences, roughly 22% being singletons. The CDR3 covers 13 residues. In germline, CDR1 is SGHTA, CDR2 FQGTGA. Deletions cut 5 bases from V and 2 bases from J, with 8 bases between. These data originate in a study of T-cell memory formation after mild COVID-19. The study, taken as a whole, reports: CD4+ contracting clones were found mainly in CM and EM, and CD8+ ones in EMRA. A balance of CD4 and CD8 characterized clones contracting day 15 to 85, whereas later expanders leaned CD4+. Some clones that responded turned up in pre-infection memory, which suggests that cross-reactive memory joined in.

What was sequenced was PBMCs or a T cell subset sorted from them (not recorded which). V is TRBV7-3 and J is TRBJ2-3; D possibly corresponds to TRBD1 (6 bases). This sequence originates from an adult woman who had mild COVID-19 (a few samples of this study predate the infection). Cell type and time point are not known. The CDR3 protein is CASSTGYTDTQYF. The CDR3 DNA follows: TGTGCCAGCAGCACAGGGTACACAGATACGCAGTATTTT.